This TCR beta chain was captured by sequencing in a study of T cell repertoires in cytomegalovirus infection. About the research overall: Public TCR beta signatures indicated both CMV infection and matching HLA type.

A single record per CDR3 protein comes from TCRdb applying MiXCR to the reads. The table has 230,000 or so distinct CDR3 sequences, 35% to 40% seen once. V was pared by 1 base and J by 8 bases, with 12 bases between. Germline V gives CDR1 MGHRA, CDR2 YSYEKL. There are 14 residues in the CDR3. Findings and limits, study-wide: The ex vivo response was dominated by HLA-C-restricted CMV-specific TCR beta clonotypes. Summed public TCR beta family frequency identified CMV carriers bearing the relevant HLA.

Comment on this clonotype: Its specificity is unknown.

The starting material was CD8+ T cells from cultured PBMCs, obtained from culture after CMV antigen stimulation. The V gene is TRBV4-1, the J gene TRBJ2-1, with D possibly being TRBD2 (6 bases). The receptor was isolated from a human donor in good health (CMV status not recorded). Some clones in this sample may be carry-over from other donors' samples. The CDR3 region is CASSQVGLSDEQFF. CDR3 nucleotides: TGCGCCAGCAGCCAAGTTGGACTATCGGATGAGCAGTTCTTC.